The clone carrying this TCR beta chain came up a few times. Its antigen remains unknown. This sample was included in a study of CD4 T cells in relation to SARS-CoV-2 and coronaviruses. Study-wide context: ViraFEST: approximately eleven-day antigen culture of PBMCs, then TCR beta CDR3 sequencing. Study-wide findings and caveats: Compared with monoreactive clones, crossreactive clones showed significantly weaker SARS-CoV-2 expansion.

Method: immunoSEQ multiplex PCR; TCRdb's copy keeps in-frame clones and lacks some. The sample yields over 25,000 clones, approximately 80% seen once. V shed 2 bases and J 4 bases; nucleotides not matched to a gene: 2. The CDR3 covers 15 residues. Germline V gives CDR1 LGHNA, CDR2 YSLEER. The unexposed donors gave CD4+ T cells in about 2011-2019, prior to COVID-19. CD4+ T cells were isolated from the cells after more than 8 days of culture. Testing used SARS-CoV-2 S/N and four cold-coronavirus spikes on unexposed-donor CD4+ T cells, cells permitting. Sequenced: CD4+ T cells from PBMCs, cultured in vitro. The V and J genes are TRBV4-3 and TRBJ2-2; 9 bases fit TRBD1. This sequence was found in a human donor in good health. CDR3 amino acids: CASSQPDRGTGELFF. CDR3 sequence (DNA): TGCGCCAGCAGCCAACCGGACAGGGGCACCGGGGAGCTGTTTTTT.